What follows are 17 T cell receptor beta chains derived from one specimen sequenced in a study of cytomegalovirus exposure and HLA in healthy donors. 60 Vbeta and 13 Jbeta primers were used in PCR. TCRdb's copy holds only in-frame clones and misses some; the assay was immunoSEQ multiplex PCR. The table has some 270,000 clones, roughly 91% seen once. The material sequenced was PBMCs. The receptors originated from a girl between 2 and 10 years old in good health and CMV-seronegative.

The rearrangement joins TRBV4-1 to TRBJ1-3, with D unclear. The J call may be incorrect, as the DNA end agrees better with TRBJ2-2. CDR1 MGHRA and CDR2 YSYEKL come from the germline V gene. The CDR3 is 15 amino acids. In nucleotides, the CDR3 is TGCGCCAGCAGCCAAGATTACCTCGCCACCGGGGAGCTGTTTTTT. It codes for CASSQDYLATGELFF.

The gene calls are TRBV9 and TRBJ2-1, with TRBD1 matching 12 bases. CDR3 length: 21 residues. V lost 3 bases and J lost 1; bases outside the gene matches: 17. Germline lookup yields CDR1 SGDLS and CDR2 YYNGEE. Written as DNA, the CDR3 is TGTGCCAGCAGCGGTATTGGCCGGGACAGGGGGCCGGATCGGTCCTACAATGAGCAGTTCTTC. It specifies CASSGIGRDRGPDRSYNEQFF.

The CDR3: CASSLGQGLGYTF. The CDR3 coding sequence is TGTGCCAGCAGCTTGGGACAGGGCTTGGGCTACACCTTC. The chain couples TRBV7-3 to TRBJ1-2, with 9 nucleotides matching TRBD1. In germline, CDR1 is SGHTA, CDR2 FQGTGA. The CDR3 spans 13 residues. V lost 3 bases, J lost 8 bases, and 4 bases stayed unmatched.

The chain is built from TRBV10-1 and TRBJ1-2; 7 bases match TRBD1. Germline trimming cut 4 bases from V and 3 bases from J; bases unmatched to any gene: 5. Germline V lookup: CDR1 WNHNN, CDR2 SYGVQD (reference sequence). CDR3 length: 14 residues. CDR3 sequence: CASSAPQGYYGYTF. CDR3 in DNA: TGCGCCAGCAGTGCCCCACAGGGGTACTATGGCTACACCTTC.

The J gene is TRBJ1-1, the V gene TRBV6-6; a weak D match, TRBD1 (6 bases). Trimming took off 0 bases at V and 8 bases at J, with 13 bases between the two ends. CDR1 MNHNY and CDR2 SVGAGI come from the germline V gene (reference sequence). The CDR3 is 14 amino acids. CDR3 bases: TGTGCCAGCAGTTACTCAAAGATAACAGGGGAAGCTTTCTTT. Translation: CASSYSKITGEAFF.

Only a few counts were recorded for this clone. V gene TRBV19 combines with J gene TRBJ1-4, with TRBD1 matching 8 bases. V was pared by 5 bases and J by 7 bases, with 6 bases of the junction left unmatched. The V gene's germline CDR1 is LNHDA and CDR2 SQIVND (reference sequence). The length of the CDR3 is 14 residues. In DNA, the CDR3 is TGTGCCAGTAGTGCAGGGGGCGGCGGTGAAAAACTGTTTTTT. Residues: CASSAGGGGEKLFF.

CDR3 in DNA: TGTGCCAGTAGTGCCTACGGGACTTCCAATCAGCCCCAGCATTTT. Protein product: CASSAYGTSNQPQHF. The chain carries TRBV19 and TRBJ1-5, with D tentatively TRBD1 (5 bases). Germline V gene data show CDR1 as LNHDA and CDR2 as SQIVND (reference sequence). CDR3 length: 15 amino acids. The V end lost 5 bases, the J end lost 3 bases, and 14 bases lay between the germline ends.

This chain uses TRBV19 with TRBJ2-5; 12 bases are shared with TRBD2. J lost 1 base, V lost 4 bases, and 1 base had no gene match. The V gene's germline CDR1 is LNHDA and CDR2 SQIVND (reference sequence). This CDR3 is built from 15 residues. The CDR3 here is CASSKTSGGQETQYF. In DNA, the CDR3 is TGTGCCAGTAGTAAGACTAGCGGGGGCCAAGAGACCCAGTACTTC.

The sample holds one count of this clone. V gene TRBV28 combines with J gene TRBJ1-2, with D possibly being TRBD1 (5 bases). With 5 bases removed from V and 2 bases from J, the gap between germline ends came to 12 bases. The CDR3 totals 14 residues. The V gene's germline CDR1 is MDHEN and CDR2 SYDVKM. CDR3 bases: TGTGCCAGCAGTGACCCGGGGGACAACTATGGCTACACCTTC. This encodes CASSDPGDNYGYTF.

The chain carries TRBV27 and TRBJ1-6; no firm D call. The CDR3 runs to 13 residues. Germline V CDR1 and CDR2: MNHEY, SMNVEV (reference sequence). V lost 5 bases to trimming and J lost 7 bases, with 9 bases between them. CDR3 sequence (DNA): TGTGCCAGCAGTCCCGGTAAAAATTCACCCCTCCACTTT. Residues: CASSPGKNSPLHF.

The CDR3 sequence: CASIKTGRMNTEAFF. As DNA, the CDR3 is TGTGCCAGCATAAAGACAGGGCGCATGAACACTGAAGCTTTCTTT. The chain uses TRBV6-5 and TRBJ1-1, with 7 bases lining up with TRBD1. Trimming removed 7 bases from V and 0 bases from J; junction bases left unmatched: 8. The germline CDR1 and CDR2 sequences are MNHEY and SVGAGI. The CDR3 consists of 15 residues.

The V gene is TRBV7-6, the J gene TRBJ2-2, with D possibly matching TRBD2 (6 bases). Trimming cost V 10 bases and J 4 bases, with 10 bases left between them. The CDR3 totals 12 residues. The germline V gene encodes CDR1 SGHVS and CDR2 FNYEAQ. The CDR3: CAMHSGTGELFF. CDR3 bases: TGTGCCATGCATAGCGGCACCGGGGAGCTGTTTTTT.

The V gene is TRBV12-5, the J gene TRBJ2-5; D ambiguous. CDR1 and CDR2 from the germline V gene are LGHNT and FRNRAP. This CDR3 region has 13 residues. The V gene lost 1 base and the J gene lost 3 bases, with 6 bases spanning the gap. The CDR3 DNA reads TGTGCTAGTGGTTTGGGAACAGAAGAGACCCAGTACTTC. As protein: CASGLGTEETQYF.

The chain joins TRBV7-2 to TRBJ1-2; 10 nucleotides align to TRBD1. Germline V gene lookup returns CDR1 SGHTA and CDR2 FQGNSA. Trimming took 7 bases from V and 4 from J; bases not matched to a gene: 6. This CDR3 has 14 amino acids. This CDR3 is CASTGTGAIYGYTF. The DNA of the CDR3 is TGTGCCAGCACCGGGACAGGGGCCATCTATGGCTACACCTTC. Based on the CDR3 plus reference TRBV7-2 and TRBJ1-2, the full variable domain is GAGVSQSPSNKVTEKGKDVELRCDPISGHTALYWYRQSLGQGLEFLIYFQGNSAPDKSGLPSDRFSAERTGGSVSTLTIQRTQQEDSAVYLCASTGTGAIYGYTFGSGTRLTVV.

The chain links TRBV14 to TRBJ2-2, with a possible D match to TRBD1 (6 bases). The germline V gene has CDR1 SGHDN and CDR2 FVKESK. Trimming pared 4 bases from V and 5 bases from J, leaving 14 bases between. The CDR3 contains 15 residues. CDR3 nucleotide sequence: TGTGCCAGCAGCCCCCGCAGGGGACGAACCGGGGAGCTGTTTTTT. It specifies CASSPRRGRTGELFF.

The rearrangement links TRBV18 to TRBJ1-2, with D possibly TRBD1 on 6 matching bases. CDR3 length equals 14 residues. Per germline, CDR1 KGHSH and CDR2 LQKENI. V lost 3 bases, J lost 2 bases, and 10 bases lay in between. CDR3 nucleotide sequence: TGTGCCAGCTCACCTCTTGGGACAAACTATGGCTACACCTTC. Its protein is CASSPLGTNYGYTF.

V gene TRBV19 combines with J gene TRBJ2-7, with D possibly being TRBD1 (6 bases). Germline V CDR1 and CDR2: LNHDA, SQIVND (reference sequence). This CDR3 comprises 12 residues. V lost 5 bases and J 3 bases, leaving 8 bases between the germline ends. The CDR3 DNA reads TGTGCCAGTAGTTCGACAGGCTACGAGCAGTACTTC. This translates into CASSSTGYEQYF.